The clone carrying this TCR beta chain has a handful of counts. Antigen specificity is unknown. The data were taken from a study of spatial heterogeneity in lung cancer. Broader study findings: Blood showed ubiquitous tumor TCRs more often at resection than at routine follow-up.

TCRdb recomputed calls from the 5' RACE reads with MiXCR, one row per CDR3 protein. There are about 52,000 distinct CDR3 sequences in the sample; less than 9.5% occur only once, and approximately 40% lies in the top ten. Germline V lookup: CDR1 SGHAT, CDR2 FQNNGV. Trimming removed 5 bases at V and 4 bases at J, with 15 bases between. This CDR3 is 15 amino acids long. The time point denotes: blood at routine non-recurrence follow-up after resection. No cells were sorted before sequencing. The whole RNA sequenced was extracted from tumor, nontumor lung or frozen PBMC. The chain combines TRBV11-2 with TRBJ2-1; D is ambiguous. The sample consisted of PBMCs, taken at follow-up. The clonotype was recovered from a female donor with early-stage non-small cell lung cancer. CDR3 sequence reads: CASSLPFDMYNEQFF. The CDR3 coding sequence is TGTGCCAGCAGCCTCCCCTTTGACATGTACAATGAGCAGTTCTTC.